The source of this T cell receptor (beta chain) is a study of blood T cell repertoires in COVID-19. Turning to the study itself: The origin of the acute and convalescent COVID-19 samples was the United States, Italy and Spain.

In germline, CDR1 is SGHAT, CDR2 FQNNGV. The CDR3 loop spans 15 amino acids. Trimming cost V 1 base and J 7 bases, with 13 bases left between them. In the original analysis: Estimation of nucleated cell counts relied on the amplification of reference gene primers. Assay used: immunoSEQ multiplex PCR; TCRdb lists only in-frame clones, some missing. V and J calls and clone size are copied from that table; D and trimming were computed from the DNA. The data hold roughly 340,000 clones, with 90% to 95% observed a single time. This sequence joins TRBV11-2 and TRBJ2-2; D is ambiguous. The clonotype originates from a woman aged 18-30 years who had recovered from COVID-19. Sample: peripheral blood. DNA of the CDR3: TGTGCCAGCAGCTTAGTGGAGCCGGGTGACGGGGAGCTGTTTTTT. It specifies CASSLVEPGDGELFF.